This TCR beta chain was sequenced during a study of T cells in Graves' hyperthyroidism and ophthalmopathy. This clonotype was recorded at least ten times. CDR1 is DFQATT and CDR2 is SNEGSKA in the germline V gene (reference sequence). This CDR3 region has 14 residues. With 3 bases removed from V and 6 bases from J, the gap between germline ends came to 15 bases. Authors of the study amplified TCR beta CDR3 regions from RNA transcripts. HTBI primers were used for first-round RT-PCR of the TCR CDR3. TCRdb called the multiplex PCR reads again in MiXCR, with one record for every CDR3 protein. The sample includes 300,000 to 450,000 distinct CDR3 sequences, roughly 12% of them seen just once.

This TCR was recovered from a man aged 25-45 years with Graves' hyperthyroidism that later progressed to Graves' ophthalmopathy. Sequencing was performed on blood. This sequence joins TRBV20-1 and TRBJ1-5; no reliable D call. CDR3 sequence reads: CSARGVAGAQPQHF. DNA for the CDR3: TGCAGTGCTAGGGGAGTGGCGGGTGCTCAGCCCCAGCATTTT.